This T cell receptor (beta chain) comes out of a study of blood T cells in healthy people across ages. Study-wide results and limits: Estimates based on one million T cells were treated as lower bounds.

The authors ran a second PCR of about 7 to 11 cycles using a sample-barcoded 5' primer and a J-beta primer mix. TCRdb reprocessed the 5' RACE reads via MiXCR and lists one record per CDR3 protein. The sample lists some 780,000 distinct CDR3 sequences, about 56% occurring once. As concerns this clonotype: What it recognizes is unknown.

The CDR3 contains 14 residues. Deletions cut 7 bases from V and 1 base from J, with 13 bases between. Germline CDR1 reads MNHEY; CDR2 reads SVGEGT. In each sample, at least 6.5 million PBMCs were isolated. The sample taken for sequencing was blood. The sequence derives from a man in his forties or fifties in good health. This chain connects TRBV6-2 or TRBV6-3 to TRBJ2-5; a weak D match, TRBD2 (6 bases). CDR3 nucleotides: TGTGCCAGCAACCCCTCGGGGGTCCAAGAGACCCAGTACTTC. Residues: CASNPSGVQETQYF.